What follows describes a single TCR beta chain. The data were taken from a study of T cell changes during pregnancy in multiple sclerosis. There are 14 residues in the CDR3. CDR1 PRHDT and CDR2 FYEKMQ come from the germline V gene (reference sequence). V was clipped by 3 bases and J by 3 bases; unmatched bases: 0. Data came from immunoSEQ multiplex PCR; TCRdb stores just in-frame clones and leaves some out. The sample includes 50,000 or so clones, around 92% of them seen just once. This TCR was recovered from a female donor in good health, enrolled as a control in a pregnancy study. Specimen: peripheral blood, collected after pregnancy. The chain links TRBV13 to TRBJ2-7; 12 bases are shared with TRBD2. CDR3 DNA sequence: TGTGCCAGCAGCTTGACTAGCGGGAGCTACGAGCAGTACTTC. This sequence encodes CASSLTSGSYEQYF.